Each of the 16 T cell receptor beta chains below was sequenced from the same sample in a study of control samples from healthy donors and cancer patients. Data came from immunoSEQ multiplex PCR; TCRdb stores just in-frame clones and leaves some out. The sample lists tens of thousands of clones; over 90% were seen once. The sample was blood. These TCRs come from a woman between 25 and 40 years old in good health.

The chain couples TRBV18 to TRBJ1-6; unclear D gene. The CDR3 spans 16 residues. Trimming cost V 6 bases and J 5 bases, with 17 bases left between them. The germline V gene has CDR1 KGHSH and CDR2 LQKENI. CDR3 protein: CASSTNIQSNNSPLHF. CDR3 sequence (DNA): TGTGCCAGCTCTACCAATATACAGAGTAATAATTCACCCCTCCACTTT.

This chain's CDR3 is CASKNGILVMNTEAFF. In nucleotides, the CDR3 is TGTGCCAGTAAAAATGGCATTCTAGTCATGAACACTGAAGCTTTCTTT. V gene TRBV19 combines with J gene TRBJ1-1; D is ambiguous. Trimming stripped 7 bases from V and 0 bases from J, with 18 bases between. Germline CDR1 is LNHDA and CDR2 is SQIVND (reference sequence). The CDR3 totals 16 residues.

This clone was counted a single time. The chain couples TRBV19 to TRBJ1-2; possible D gene TRBD1, 6 bases. The germline V gene has CDR1 LNHDA and CDR2 SQIVND (reference sequence). Trimming cost V 5 bases and J 5 bases, with 15 bases left between them. The CDR3 extends over 14 amino acids. The CDR3 nucleotides read TGTGCCAGTAGTTTGTCGCAGGGGCGGTATGGCTACACCTTC. Translation: CASSLSQGRYGYTF.

The V call is TRBV3-1 (or the pseudogene TRBV3-2), the J call TRBJ1-1; D is unresolved. The CDR3 has 14 amino acids. Trimming removed 0 bases from V and 6 bases from J, with 11 bases in between. Germline assignment: CDR1 LGHDT and CDR2 YNNKEL (reference sequence). CDR3 sequence: CASSQDNSRSEAFF. CDR3 bases: TGTGCCAGCAGCCAAGACAACTCGAGGTCTGAAGCTTTCTTT.

V and J are TRBV7-2 and TRBJ1-2; D gene ambiguous. Trimming cost V 1 base and J 4 bases, with 10 bases left between them. The CDR3 is 14 residues long. Germline V gene sequence: CDR1 SGHTA, CDR2 FQGNSA. CDR3 amino acids: CASSLGGSPYGYTF. CDR3 in DNA: TGTGCCAGCAGCTTAGGCGGCAGCCCCTATGGCTACACCTTC.

The chain couples TRBV19 to TRBJ2-7, with a weak D call TRBD1 (5 bases). Germline V gene data show CDR1 as LNHDA and CDR2 as SQIVND (reference sequence). This CDR3 has 14 residues. V was trimmed by 2 bases and J by 2 bases, leaving 10 bases between them. The CDR3 reads CASSIQGRPYEQYF. The CDR3 nucleotides read TGTGCCAGTAGTATACAGGGTAGACCCTACGAGCAGTACTTC.

This rearrangement joins TRBV28 to TRBJ1-1; D gene uncertain. The CDR3 sequence is 15 residues long. The germline V and J ends were trimmed by 6 bases and 4 bases, with 18 bases remaining between them. Germline V CDR1 and CDR2: MDHEN, SYDVKM. The CDR3 DNA is TGTGCCAGCAGCCGCCGGCGGGGAGGAGGCACTGAAGCTTTCTTT. Amino acids: CASSRRRGGGTEAFF.

The CDR3 here is CASSLKPAQENYGYTF. CDR3 coding DNA: TGCGCCAGCAGCCTGAAACCCGCCCAGGAGAACTATGGCTACACCTTC. V is TRBV5-1 and J is TRBJ1-2; D is undetermined. The CDR3 sequence is 16 residues long. Germline V gene lookup returns CDR1 SGHRS and CDR2 YFSETQ. V lost 4 bases to trimming and J lost 2 bases, with 18 bases between them.

The J gene is TRBJ1-2, the V gene TRBV28; 10 bases fit TRBD1. V trimming: 3 bases; J trimming: 6 bases; junction bases outside the gene matches: 13. The CDR3 loop spans 17 amino acids. Germline V CDR1 and CDR2: MDHEN, SYDVKM. The CDR3 coding sequence is TGTGCCAGCAGTTTTACCGGGACAGGGGATCGTTCGGATGGCTACACCTTC. This gives the protein CASSFTGTGDRSDGYTF.

DNA for the CDR3: TGTGCCAGCAGCCAAGTACCGCAAGAGACCCAGTACTTC. Translation gives CASSQVPQETQYF. The chain joins TRBV3-1 (or the pseudogene TRBV3-2) to TRBJ2-5; D is ambiguous. CDR1 and CDR2 from the germline V gene are LGHDT and YNNKEL (reference sequence). The V end lost 1 base, the J end lost 2 bases, and 5 bases lay between the germline ends. The CDR3 is made up of 13 amino acids.

The chain is built from TRBV9 and TRBJ1-4; D gene uncertain. The CDR3 length is 15 residues. Trimming took 3 bases from V and 8 from J, leaving 17 bases between them. Germline loops: CDR1 SGDLS, CDR2 YYNGEE. The CDR3 nucleotides read TGTGCCAGCAGCGCCGGGGTTCGCCGCTACGAAAAACTGTTTTTT. It encodes CASSAGVRRYEKLFF.

CDR3 DNA: TGCAGCGTAAACCCAAGAGAAAACAATGAGCAGTTCTTC. Protein sequence: CSVNPRENNEQFF. The chain employs TRBV29-1 and TRBJ2-1; no firm D call. This CDR3 contains 13 residues. Trimming took 6 bases from V and 5 from J, leaving 14 bases between them. CDR1 is SQVTM, CDR2 ANQGSEA, per germline.

This sequence joins TRBV2 and TRBJ1-4; 7 nucleotides match TRBD1. Germline values: CDR1 SNHLY, CDR2 FYNNEI. The CDR3 contains 13 residues. After removal of 5 bases from V and 7 bases from J, the junction contained 4 bases not matched to a gene. The CDR3 region is CASSKGALEKLFF. DNA for the CDR3: TGTGCCAGCAGTAAGGGGGCGCTTGAAAAACTGTTTTTT.

This chain uses TRBV5-6 with TRBJ1-1; D is unclear. CDR3 size: 14 residues. In germline, CDR1 is SGHDT, CDR2 YYEEEE. Trimming pared 5 bases from V and 1 base from J, leaving 12 bases between. Written as DNA, the CDR3 is TGTGCCAGCAGTTTCTCAGAGGCGAACACTGAAGCTTTCTTT. This translates into CASSFSEANTEAFF.

The gene calls are TRBV27 and TRBJ1-6; no clear D gene. CDR1 is MNHEY and CDR2 is SMNVEV in the germline V gene (reference sequence). V was pared by 5 bases and J by 10 bases, with 9 bases between. This CDR3 comprises 12 residues. Here the CDR3 reads CASSAPGSPLHF. The CDR3 DNA reads TGTGCCAGCAGTGCCCCAGGATCACCCCTCCACTTT.

The chain uses TRBV6-5 and TRBJ1-4; a weak D match, TRBD1 (6 bases). CDR3 length: 13 amino acids. V lost 6 bases to trimming and J lost 6 bases, with 11 bases between them. Germline assignment: CDR1 MNHEY and CDR2 SVGAGI. The CDR3 DNA is TGTGCCAGCAGCCGACGGACAGATGAAAAACTGTTTTTT. Protein product: CASSRRTDEKLFF.